Following are 28 T cell receptor beta chains from one sample sequenced in a study of T cell changes during pregnancy in multiple sclerosis. Clones were sequenced by immunoSEQ multiplex PCR, and TCRdb holds only the in-frame ones, with some missing. There are about 42,000 clones in the sample; 87% occur only once, and roughly 0.9% lies in the top ten. This specimen consisted of CD4+ T cells from peripheral blood mononuclear cells, obtained after pregnancy. Every receptor here comes from a female donor with multiple sclerosis, enrolled in a pregnancy study.

This clone was counted a single time. V gene TRBV30 combines with J gene TRBJ1-6, with 7 positions matching TRBD1. The CDR3 runs 15 residues. V was pared by 3 bases and J by 9 bases, with 11 bases of the junction left unmatched. Germline CDR1 GTSNPN, CDR2 SVGIG (reference sequence). The CDR3 sequence: CAWRYTGARGSPLHF. DNA of the CDR3: TGTGCCTGGAGGTATACAGGGGCTAGAGGTTCACCCCTCCACTTT. Combining the CDR3 with reference TRBV30 and TRBJ1-6 gives the whole variable domain SQTIHQWPATLVQPVGSPLSLECTVEGTSNPNLYWYRQAAGRGLQLLFYSVGIGQISSEVPQNLSASRPQDRQFILSSKKLLLSDSGFYLCAWRYTGARGSPLHFGNGTRLTVT.

The CDR3: CSVESSYLAGATDTQYF. As DNA, the CDR3 is TGCAGCGTTGAGAGTTCTTATCTAGCGGGGGCCACAGATACGCAGTATTTT. The V call is TRBV29-1, the J call TRBJ2-3; 10 bases map to TRBD2. Germline V gives CDR1 SQVTM, CDR2 ANQGSEA. This CDR3 contains 17 residues. Trimming removed 3 bases from V and 2 bases from J; junction bases left unmatched: 11.

CDR3 sequence reads: CASSDKLRLFHEQFF. The CDR3 DNA reads as TGTGCCAGCAGTGATAAGCTTCGCCTCTTCCATGAGCAGTTCTTC. This chain connects TRBV6-4 to TRBJ2-1; no definite D call. The V end was cut by 3 bases, the J end by 8 bases, with 17 bases between. Germline CDR1 MRHNA, CDR2 SNTAGT. This CDR3 region has 15 residues.

J is TRBJ2-5 and V is TRBV9; D is perhaps TRBD2 (6 bases). The V end lost 0 bases, the J end lost 1 base, and 13 bases lay between the germline ends. The germline gives CDR1 SGDLS, CDR2 YYNGEE. This CDR3 spans 16 amino acids. Here the CDR3 reads CASSVGLPSAQETQYF. CDR3 in DNA: TGTGCCAGCAGCGTAGGTCTTCCTAGCGCCCAAGAGACCCAGTACTTC.

V and J are TRBV7-9 and TRBJ1-4; D not certain. Germline V gives CDR1 SEHNR, CDR2 FQNEAQ (reference sequence). The CDR3 consists of 14 residues. The V and J ends lost 5 bases and 0 bases respectively, with 7 bases between them. The CDR3 DNA is TGTGCCAGCAGCCCAAGCGCAACTAATGAAAAACTGTTTTTT. Translating gives CASSPSATNEKLFF.

The genes are TRBV5-6 and TRBJ1-5; D may be TRBD1 (5 bases). The V gene's germline CDR1 is SGHDT and CDR2 YYEEEE. The length of the CDR3 is 15 residues. V lost 2 bases and J 7 bases, leaving 16 bases between the germline ends. CDR3 in DNA: TGTGCCAGCAGCTTCGGGGGGGGTCTCATGCAGCCCCAGCATTTT. Translation gives CASSFGGGLMQPQHF.

The chain is built from TRBV15 and TRBJ2-7, with D unresolved. The V end was cut by 0 bases, the J end by 3 bases, with 6 bases between. The CDR3 is 13 amino acids. Germline V CDR1 and CDR2: LNHNV, YYDKDF (reference sequence). This CDR3 reads CATSRDTGYEQYF. CDR3 nucleotides: TGTGCCACCAGCAGAGATACCGGCTACGAGCAGTACTTC.

This chain joins TRBV7-8 and TRBJ2-1; 11 positions match TRBD1. Germline V gene data show CDR1 as SGHVS and CDR2 as FQNEAQ. V trimming: 4 bases; J trimming: 6 bases; junction bases outside the gene matches: 8. The CDR3 is 16 residues long. CDR3 sequence (DNA): TGTGCCAGCAGCTCCCCAGGACAGGGGGCGTCCAATGAGCAGTTCTTC. Translating it yields CASSSPGQGASNEQFF.

V gene TRBV6-6 combines with J gene TRBJ1-1; D is possibly TRBD1 (5 bases). Trimming removed 2 bases from V and 3 bases from J, with 16 bases in between. This CDR3 region has 16 residues. Germline V gene data show CDR1 as MNHNY and CDR2 as SVGAGI (reference sequence). The CDR3 loop is CASSYQFGLGDTEAFF. Here the CDR3 DNA reads TGTGCCAGCAGTTACCAATTCGGGCTAGGGGACACTGAAGCTTTCTTT.

This clone was found once. The chain combines TRBV18 with TRBJ2-5, with 9 bases that match TRBD1. From germline, CDR1 is KGHSH and CDR2 LQKENI. The V and J ends lost 3 bases and 5 bases, in that order; junction bases with no gene match: 10. This CDR3 has 16 residues. This chain's CDR3 is CASSPNLQGAGETQYF. The CDR3 DNA reads as TGTGCCAGCTCACCTAACCTACAGGGGGCCGGGGAGACCCAGTACTTC.

This chain links TRBV11-2 with TRBJ1-1; D gene ambiguous. This CDR3 contains 13 residues. Germline assignment: CDR1 SGHAT and CDR2 FQNNGV. V was shortened by 5 bases and J by 10 bases, with 17 bases between the two germline ends. The CDR3 loop is CASSPSRVEGAFF. DNA of the CDR3: TGTGCCAGCAGCCCAAGCCGGGTCGAGGGAGCTTTCTTT.

This rearrangement joins TRBV4-3 to TRBJ2-2; the match to TRBD1 covers 7 bases. Losses at the gene ends were 4 bases for V and 4 bases for J; bases not matched to a gene: 3. CDR1 LGHNA and CDR2 YSLEER come from the germline V gene. The CDR3 totals 14 residues. The CDR3 region has the DNA TGCGCCAGCAGCCGAGACAGGGTCACCGGGGAGCTGTTTTTT. Protein sequence: CASSRDRVTGELFF.

The chain recombines TRBV2 with TRBJ2-7, with a tentative D call TRBD1 (5 bases). In germline, CDR1 is SNHLY, CDR2 FYNNEI. V dropped 4 bases and J dropped 3 bases, with 16 bases sitting between them. The CDR3 has 15 residues. The CDR3 DNA sequence: TGTGCCAGCAGTGGGTACCCTATCAGGGTCTACGAGCAGTACTTC. This gives the protein CASSGYPIRVYEQYF. Full variable domain (outside the CDR3, taken from reference TRBV2 and TRBJ2-7): EPEVTQTPSHQVTQMGQEVILRCVPISNHLYFYWYRQILGQKVEFLVSFYNNEISEKSEIFDDQFSVERPDGSNFTLKIRSTKLEDSAMYFCASSGYPIRVYEQYFGPGTRLTVT.

Concerning this clone itself: The junction does not match germline at one end; this may be a read error. The V call is TRBV13, the J call TRBJ2-2; TRBD1 matches 8 bases. The germline CDR1 and CDR2 sequences are PRHDT and FYEKMQ (reference sequence). The CDR3 loop spans 16 amino acids. The CDR3 DNA sequence: TGTGCCAGCAGCTTAGACTGGACAGGGAACGCCGGGGAGCTGTTTTTT. Translating gives CASSLDWTGNAGELFF.

This chain uses TRBV29-1 with TRBJ2-3; tentatively, D is TRBD1 (6 bases). Per germline, CDR1 SQVTM and CDR2 ANQGSEA. V lost 4 bases to trimming and J lost 1 base, with 15 bases between them. There are 15 residues in the CDR3. CDR3 sequence: CSVAGLPGGTDTQYF. The CDR3 nucleotides are TGCAGCGTTGCCGGGCTGCCAGGGGGCACAGATACGCAGTATTTT.

The chain combines TRBV7-2 with TRBJ2-5; D perhaps matches TRBD1 (5 bases). The CDR3 is made up of 15 amino acids. From germline, CDR1 is SGHTA and CDR2 FQGNSA. Trimming removed 5 bases from V and 5 bases from J, with 18 bases in between. The CDR3 nucleotides are TGTGCCAGCAGCCCCCTGTTGGGGCGCTCGGAGACCCAGTACTTC. Its protein product is CASSPLLGRSETQYF.

The chain couples TRBV5-4 to TRBJ1-2; 8 nucleotides align to TRBD1. The CDR3 is 15 residues long. Germline V gene data show CDR1 as SGHNT and CDR2 as YYREEE (reference sequence). V shed 4 bases and J 0 bases; nucleotides not matched to a gene: 5. The CDR3 DNA reads as TGTGCCAGCAGCCAGGGGGCAGTAACTAACTATGGCTACACCTTC. Its protein product is CASSQGAVTNYGYTF.

Only one count was recorded for this clone. The chain has TRBV27 and TRBJ2-5; D unclear. This CDR3 has 10 amino acids. The germline V and J ends were trimmed by 8 bases and 11 bases, with 12 bases remaining between them. Germline V gives CDR1 MNHEY, CDR2 SMNVEV (reference sequence). Here the CDR3 DNA reads TGTGCCAGCCTCTCCAGGTTTCAGTACTTC. It codes for CASLSRFQYF.

This clone was counted a few times. V gene TRBV2 combines with J gene TRBJ1-1; D gene uncertain. Germline values: CDR1 SNHLY, CDR2 FYNNEI. Trimming took 3 bases from V and 3 from J, leaving 8 bases between them. The CDR3 loop spans 13 amino acids. CDR3 bases: TGTGCCAGCAGTGATCTGGGAGACACTGAAGCTTTCTTT. Translating gives CASSDLGDTEAFF. Full variable domain (rest looked up from reference TRBV2 and TRBJ1-1): EPEVTQTPSHQVTQMGQEVILRCVPISNHLYFYWYRQILGQKVEFLVSFYNNEISEKSEIFDDQFSVERPDGSNFTLKIRSTKLEDSAMYFCASSDLGDTEAFFGQGTRLTVV.

J is TRBJ2-3 and V is TRBV4-1; D is possibly TRBD2 (6 bases). The length of the CDR3 is 17 residues. The germline V gene encodes CDR1 MGHRA and CDR2 YSYEKL. Trimming pared 2 bases from V and 5 bases from J, leaving 20 bases between. In DNA, the CDR3 is TGCGCCAGCAGCCAACCCCGGAGACAACTAGCACAAGATACGCAGTATTTT. Its translation: CASSQPRRQLAQDTQYF.

The rearrangement uses TRBV23-1 and TRBJ1-2; 8 nucleotides line up with TRBD1. TRBV23-1 is designated an ORF whose function remains uncertain. The CDR3 runs to 14 residues. V trimming: 3 bases; J trimming: 7 bases; junction bases outside the gene matches: 7. CDR3 coding DNA: TGCGCCAGCAGTCATTTACAGGGGGTAGGTGGCTACACCTTC. It codes for CASSHLQGVGGYTF.

The chain employs TRBV5-1 and TRBJ2-7; D is possibly TRBD1 (6 bases). CDR3 length: 14 amino acids. V shed 4 bases and J shed 2 bases, with 13 bases lying between them. Germline CDR1 and CDR2: SGHRS and YFSETQ. The CDR3 sequence: CASSRNRDTYEQYF. For the CDR3, the DNA is TGCGCCAGCAGCCGGAACCGGGACACCTACGAGCAGTACTTC.

The V and J genes are TRBV18 and TRBJ1-1, with D uncertain. Germline V CDR1 and CDR2: KGHSH, LQKENI. V gave up 2 bases and J gave up 3 bases, with 13 bases separating them. This CDR3 contains 15 residues. In DNA, the CDR3 is TGTGCCAGCTCACCAGTACGTACGGGTCACACTGAAGCTTTCTTT. Protein sequence: CASSPVRTGHTEAFF.

The chain employs TRBV9 and TRBJ2-1; perhaps TRBD2 as D (7 bases). The CDR3 spans 15 residues. Germline assignment: CDR1 SGDLS and CDR2 YYNGEE. V lost 4 bases, J lost 7 bases, and 18 bases lay in between. The CDR3 sequence is CASSRPRGGWNEQFF. The CDR3 DNA follows: TGTGCCAGCAGCCGGCCGAGGGGGGGCTGGAATGAGCAGTTCTTC.

This chain joins TRBV7-9 and TRBJ2-7; D perhaps matches TRBD1 (5 bases). The CDR3 runs to 13 residues. Germline V lookup: CDR1 SEHNR, CDR2 FQNEAQ (reference sequence). Deletions cut 4 bases from V and 7 bases from J, with 14 bases between. The CDR3 sequence: CASSYGMKGEQYF. The CDR3 bases are TGTGCCAGCAGCTACGGCATGAAGGGGGAGCAGTACTTC.

The rearrangement links TRBV28 to TRBJ2-7; D might be TRBD2 (6 bases). In germline, CDR1 is MDHEN, CDR2 SYDVKM. This CDR3 has 15 residues. Trimming removed 3 bases from V and 3 bases from J, with 15 bases in between. CDR3 region: CASSFHGGRDYEQYF. The DNA for the CDR3 is TGTGCCAGCAGTTTTCACGGGGGAAGGGACTACGAGCAGTACTTC.

The V call is TRBV5-1, the J call TRBJ1-6; a weak D match, TRBD1 (5 bases). There are 15 residues in the CDR3. The V gene lost 3 bases and the J gene lost 10 bases, with 17 bases spanning the gap. The V gene's germline CDR1 is SGHRS and CDR2 YFSETQ. The DNA for the CDR3 is TGCGCCAGCAGCTCCGACTCATTACAGGAATCACCCCTCCACTTT. Protein: CASSSDSLQESPLHF.

Remarks on this clone: One end of the junction fails to match germline, which may point to a read error. The genes are TRBV7-9 and TRBJ1-2, with 10 nucleotides matching TRBD1. The CDR3 spans 17 residues. The V gene's germline CDR1 is SEHNR and CDR2 FQNEAQ (reference sequence). The CDR3 nucleotides are TGTGCCAGCAGACCATACCGACAGGGGGCAACCGACTATGACTACACCTTC. This encodes CASRPYRQGATDYDYTF. The whole variable domain, filled in from reference TRBV7-9 and TRBJ1-2, reads DTGVSQNPRHKITKRGQNVTFRCDPISEHNRLYWYRQTLGQGPEFLTYFQNEAQLEKSRLLSDRFSAERPKGSFSTLEIQRTEQGDSAMYLCASRPYRQGATDYDYTFGSGTRLTVV.